This TCR beta chain was captured in a study of graft-versus-host responses after intestinal transplantation. The CDR3 consists of 16 residues. Germline CDR1 reads SGHDT; CDR2 reads YYEEEE. V gave up 4 bases and J gave up 6 bases; unmatched junction bases: 9. Sequencing was performed with immunoSEQ multiplex PCR; in TCRdb, only in-frame clones are kept and a portion is missing. This sample yields under 100,000 clones, of which over 80% are seen a single time; around 1.2% belongs to the top ten. On this clone: What it binds is not known.

V and J are TRBV5-6 and TRBJ2-1; the match to TRBD2 covers 11 bases. Sequences were derived from unstimulated CD8+ T cells sorted from spleen or lymph node cells, sampled before transplant. This sequence was found in a human donor who was the organ donor for an intestinal transplant. CDR3 sequence: CASSAMTSGIANEQFF. In DNA form, the CDR3 reads TGTGCCAGCAGCGCCATGACTAGCGGGATAGCCAATGAGCAGTTCTTC.